This T cell receptor beta chain was captured in a study of T cell changes during pregnancy in multiple sclerosis. Only in-frame clones appear in the TCRdb table, and some are missing; sequencing was by immunoSEQ multiplex PCR. The sample holds about 59,000 clones, 80% to 90% seen once. The CDR3 contains 12 residues. V was cut by 3 bases and J by 7 bases, with 6 bases left in between. Germline CDR1 is LNHDA and CDR2 is SQIVND (reference sequence). This specimen was peripheral blood, taken in the first trimester of pregnancy. The chain has TRBV19 and TRBJ1-4; D is uncertain. This TCR was sampled from a female donor in good health, enrolled as a control in a pregnancy study. This CDR3 reads CASSITSEKLFF. CDR3 sequence (DNA): TGTGCCAGTAGTATCACGAGTGAAAAACTGTTTTTT.